This record covers a single T cell receptor (beta chain). Its antigen is not known. One junction end disagrees with the germline gene, perhaps due to a read error. The library targeted TCRbeta and was prepared with unique molecular identifiers. TCRdb recomputed calls from the PCR reads with MiXCR, one row per CDR3 protein. The data show roughly 490,000 distinct CDR3 sequences, about 10% seen once. Per the germline V gene, CDR1 is MNHEY and CDR2 is SMNVEV (reference sequence). This CDR3 has 13 amino acids. This sample is drawn from a study of T-cell reconstitution after alpha-beta-depleted transplantation in children. Study observations and caveats: As was reported, about two months after transplant, alpha-beta T cells came from several hundred expanded graft clones. T-cell counts and diversity at one year following transplant were attributed mainly to newly produced T cells.

The sequenced sample was PBMCs, mostly from graft donor cells, obtained 180 days after TCRalphabeta/CD19-depleted stem cell transplant. This receptor was taken from a female patient aged 2-10 years who had a stem cell transplant for aplastic anemia, so the T cells may come from the graft donor. The chain combines TRBV27 with TRBJ2-1, with D possibly TRBD1 on 5 matching bases. CDR3 nucleotide sequence: TGTGCCATCAGTTGGGGTGGGGCTCCTGAGCAGTTCTTC. Amino acid sequence: CAISWGGAPEQFF.